This T cell receptor (beta chain) was retrieved from a study of identical twins. Study outcomes and limitations: Beta out-of-frame sequences displayed a weaker excess of sharing between twins.

The table lists this clonotype with a few counts. Antigen unknown. Germline lookup yields CDR1 MGHDK and CDR2 SYGVNS. V shed 1 base and J shed 1 base, with 8 bases lying between them. The CDR3 is made up of 14 amino acids. MiXCR, applied by TCRdb to the 5' RACE reads, yields one record per CDR3 protein. The data contain 1,800,000 or so distinct CDR3 sequences, under 35% of them singletons. The TCR originated in a newborn girl in good health. V is TRBV25-1 and J is TRBJ2-7, with D possibly TRBD2 on 6 matching bases. Material for sequencing was cord blood. CDR3 sequence (DNA): TGTGCCAGCAGTGAATCGGGGAGGTCCTACGAGCAGTACTTC. Translated, it gives CASSESGRSYEQYF.